This T cell receptor (beta chain) was recovered during a study of human T cells and chemical hapten exposure. One entry per CDR3 protein, called by TCRdb with MiXCR from the RACE reads. The sample consists of about 96,000 distinct CDR3 sequences, about 9% of them appearing once. CDR3 size: 17 residues. With 0 bases removed from V and 1 base from J, the gap between germline ends came to 13 bases. Germline V gives CDR1 MNHNY, CDR2 SVGAGI (reference sequence). Time point denoted: patch test 2, 6 weeks after DPC sensitization. Treatment meaning: therapeutic diphenylcyclopropenone sensitization with weekly scalp DPC. This clonotype was seen repeatedly, ten times or more.

Sequencing used whole blood, obtained in connection with sensitization to the hapten diphenylcyclopropenone (DPC). The genes are TRBV6-6 and TRBJ1-5; D is ambiguous. The TCR comes from a woman between 40 and 55 years old with alopecia areata. Some clones in this sample may be carry-over from other donors' samples. The DNA of the CDR3 is TGTGCCAGCAGTTACTCCACAAGAATTGGCAGCAATCAGCCCCAGCATTTT. As protein: CASSYSTRIGSNQPQHF.